This T cell receptor beta chain comes out of a study of memory CD4+ T cells and cytomegalovirus serostatus. Overall study: Donors were healthy Belgian adults, fewer than ten CMV seropositive and 24 seronegative. Study-wide findings and caveats: CD4+ memory repertoires contained about two fifths of the roughly 160 reported CMV TCRbeta sequences.

CDR3 size: 14 residues. V lost 3 bases to trimming and J lost 4 bases; unmatched junction nucleotides: 1. Per the germline V gene, CDR1 is SGHRS and CDR2 is YFSETQ. In regard to this clone: Its antigen remains unknown.

Only in-frame clones appear in the TCRdb table, and some are missing; sequencing was by immunoSEQ multiplex PCR. The repertoire holds about 57,000 clones, with roughly 80% as singletons. The sort gate was single viable CD3+CD4+CD8-CD45RO+ cells for memory CD4+ T cells. Positive selection with CD4 microbeads enriched total CD4+ T cells. The chain carries TRBV5-1 and TRBJ2-3; 11 bases are shared with TRBD1. Sequencing was carried out using memory CD4+ T cells from blood. The receptor's source is an adult in good health and CMV-seronegative. The CDR3 sequence is CASSWGQGADTQYF. The CDR3 coding sequence is TGCGCCAGCAGCTGGGGACAGGGGGCAGATACGCAGTATTTT.